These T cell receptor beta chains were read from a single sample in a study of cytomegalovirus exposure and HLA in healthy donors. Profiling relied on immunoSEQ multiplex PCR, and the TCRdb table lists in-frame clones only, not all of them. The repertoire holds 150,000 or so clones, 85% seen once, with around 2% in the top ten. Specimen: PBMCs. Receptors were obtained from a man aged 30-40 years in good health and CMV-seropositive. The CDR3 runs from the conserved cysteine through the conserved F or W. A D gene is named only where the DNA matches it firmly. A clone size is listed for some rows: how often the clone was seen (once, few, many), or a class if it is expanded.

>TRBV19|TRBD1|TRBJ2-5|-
CASSPYSSDRVNQETQYF
TGTGCCAGTAGTCCCTACTCTTCGGACAGGGTAAACCAAGAGACCCAGTACTTC
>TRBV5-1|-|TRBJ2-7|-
CASSFTFYEQYF
TGCGCCAGCAGCTTCACTTTCTACGAGCAGTACTTC
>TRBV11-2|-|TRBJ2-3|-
CASSLERQYF
TGTGCCAGCAGCTTAGAGAGGCAGTATTTT
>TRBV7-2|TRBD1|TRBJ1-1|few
CASSSRQGMNTEAFF
TGTGCCAGCAGCTCTCGACAGGGCATGAACACTGAAGCTTTCTTT
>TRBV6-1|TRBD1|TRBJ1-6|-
CASSGGDSSNSPLHF
TGTGCCAGCAGTGGTGGGGACAGCTCTAATTCACCCCTCCACTTT
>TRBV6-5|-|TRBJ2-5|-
CASSYPEEETQYF
TGTGCCAGCAGTTATCCAGAGGAGGAGACCCAGTACTTC
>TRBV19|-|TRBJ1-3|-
CASGLTGLGNTIYF
TGTGCCAGTGGGTTGACAGGACTTGGAAACACCATATATTTT
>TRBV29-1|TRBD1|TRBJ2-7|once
CSVETGDRIYEQYF
TGCAGCGTTGAGACAGGGGACCGAATTTACGAGCAGTACTTC
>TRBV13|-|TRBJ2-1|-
CASPKPGRLSDEQFF
TGTGCCAGCCCTAAACCAGGGCGTTTGTCGGATGAGCAGTTCTTC
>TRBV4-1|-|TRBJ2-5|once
CASSQVRDQETQYF
TGCGCCAGCAGCCAAGTGCGGGACCAAGAGACCCAGTACTTC
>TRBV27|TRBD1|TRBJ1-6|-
CASSSPRGPNSPLHF
TGTGCCAGCAGTTCCCCCAGGGGGCCAAATTCACCCCTCCACTTT
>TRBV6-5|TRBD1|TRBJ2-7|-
CASSSRDRGLYEQYF
TGTGCCAGCAGTTCTAGGGACAGGGGCCTCTACGAGCAGTACTTC
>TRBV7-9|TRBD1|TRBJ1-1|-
CASSWGQMNTEAFF
TGTGCCAGCAGCTGGGGACAGATGAACACTGAAGCTTTCTTT
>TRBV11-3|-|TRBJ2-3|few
CASSRDIGTDTQYF
TGTGCCAGCAGCCGGGACATAGGCACAGATACGCAGTATTTT
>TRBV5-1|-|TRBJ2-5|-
CASSLTGQTLQETQYF
TGCGCCAGCAGCCTCACCGGACAGACCTTGCAAGAGACCCAGTACTTC
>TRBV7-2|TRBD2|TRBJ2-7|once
CASSLGFGGDVVYEQYF
TGTGCCAGCAGCTTAGGTTTCGGGGGGGATGTGGTCTACGAGCAGTACTTC
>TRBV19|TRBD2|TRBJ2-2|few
CASSIGLAGAVTGELFF
TGTGCCAGTAGTATAGGACTAGCGGGGGCCGTCACCGGGGAGCTGTTTTTT
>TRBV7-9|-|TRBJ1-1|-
CASSLVLRNTEAFF
TGTGCCAGCAGCTTAGTCCTGAGGAACACTGAAGCTTTCTTT